The 10 T cell receptor beta chains presented below share a single source sample, sequenced in a study of T cells in Graves' hyperthyroidism and ophthalmopathy. Using RNA transcripts as the source, TCR beta CDR3 regions were amplified. First-round RT-PCR with HTBI primers amplified the TCR CDR3 region. From the multiplex PCR reads, TCRdb called clonotypes with MiXCR, one entry per CDR3 protein. The sample contains around 520,000 distinct CDR3 sequences, less than 25% of which appear only once. The specimen sequenced was blood. The receptors shown here come from a young woman with Graves' ophthalmopathy.

The rearrangement uses TRBV29-1 and TRBJ1-3; D call uncertain. This CDR3 is 12 amino acids long. From germline, CDR1 is SQVTM and CDR2 ANQGSEA. Trimming stripped 6 bases from V and 0 bases from J, with 6 bases between. The CDR3, as DNA: TGCAGCGTACCGGACTCTGGAAACACCATATATTTT. This sequence encodes CSVPDSGNTIYF.

The table lists this clonotype with many counts. The V gene is TRBV27, the J gene TRBJ1-5, with no clear D. Germline CDR1 MNHEY, CDR2 SMNVEV (reference sequence). This CDR3 has 13 residues. Trimming left V 1 base short and J 5 bases short, with 6 bases between. DNA of the CDR3: TGTGCCAGCAGTTTATACACCGATCAGCCCCAGCATTTT. The encoded protein is CASSLYTDQPQHF.

This clonotype occurred many times. The rearrangement links TRBV20-1 to TRBJ2-7; D not resolved. Germline CDR1 DFQATT, CDR2 SNEGSKA (reference sequence). CDR3 length equals 10 residues. V lost 5 bases and J lost 6, with 8 bases in between. DNA of the CDR3: TGCAGTGCTGTCCAGTTCGAGCAGTACTTC. It translates to CSAVQFEQYF.

The chain carries TRBV15 and TRBJ2-5; D gene ambiguous. V was shortened by 1 base and J by 5 bases, with 11 bases between the two germline ends. Germline CDR1 and CDR2: LNHNV and YYDKDF (reference sequence). CDR3 length: 14 residues. CDR3 coding DNA: TGTGCCACCAGCAGAGTCAGCAGGTCGGAGACCCAGTACTTC. Translation: CATSRVSRSETQYF.

In its sample, this clonotype was seen many times. The V gene is TRBV6-2 or TRBV6-3, the J gene TRBJ2-7; 14 bases fit TRBD2. There are 15 residues in the CDR3. Germline V CDR1 and CDR2: MNHEY, SVGEGT. Germline trimming cut 0 bases from V and 7 bases from J; bases unmatched to any gene: 2. The CDR3 coding sequence is TGTGCCAGCAGTTACTCGGGACTAGCGGGGGAAGAGCAGTACTTC. It is translated as CASSYSGLAGEEQYF.

In its sample, this clonotype was seen many times. V gene TRBV6-5 combines with J gene TRBJ1-2; D gene uncertain. Germline assignment: CDR1 MNHEY and CDR2 SVGAGI. Between the trimmed V and J ends, which lost 0 bases and 4 bases, there was a span of 12 bases. The CDR3 sequence is 15 residues long. The CDR3 nucleotides are TGTGCCAGCAGTTACTCGAGTAGTCAGCTCTATGGCTACACCTTC. It translates to CASSYSSSQLYGYTF.

This clonotype has just a few counts. The rearrangement joins TRBV18 to TRBJ2-7; 9 bases line up with TRBD1. The CDR3 has 15 residues. Germline CDR1 is KGHSH and CDR2 is LQKENI. V dropped 3 bases and J dropped 2; count of bases not matched to a gene: 5. CDR3 sequence: CASSPTGQGTYEQYF. The CDR3 coding sequence is TGTGCCAGCTCACCTACGGGACAGGGCACCTACGAGCAGTACTTC.

The chain combines TRBV7-9 with TRBJ2-3, with D uncertain. Germline V gives CDR1 SEHNR, CDR2 FQNEAQ (reference sequence). The CDR3 covers 15 residues. V was trimmed by 2 bases and J by 4 bases, leaving 13 bases between them. This CDR3 is CASSLISPSSDTQYF. DNA of the CDR3: TGTGCCAGCAGCTTAATCTCCCCTTCATCAGATACGCAGTATTTT.

The chain has TRBV28 and TRBJ1-2; TRBD1 agrees at 7 bases. Germline CDR1 and CDR2: MDHEN and SYDVKM. J lost 4 bases, V lost 4 bases, and 3 bases had no gene match. This CDR3 is built from 13 residues. The CDR3 here is CASSWGDSYGYTF. CDR3 sequence (DNA): TGTGCCAGCAGTTGGGGGGACAGCTATGGCTACACCTTC.

This clonotype was detected many times. The chain combines TRBV19 with TRBJ1-5; weak D call: TRBD1 (6 bases). CDR3 size: 14 residues. Germline V gene lookup returns CDR1 LNHDA and CDR2 SQIVND (reference sequence). Trimming stripped 3 bases from V and 2 bases from J, with 8 bases between. In nucleotides, the CDR3 is TGTGCCAGTAGTATTCCAGGGGGCAATCAGCCCCAGCATTTT. It translates to CASSIPGGNQPQHF.